This T cell receptor (beta chain) came from a study of blood T cell repertoires in COVID-19. TCRdb keeps only in-frame clones here, not all; method: immunoSEQ multiplex PCR. The sample has 350,000 or so clones, about 90% seen once; the top ten hold approximately 1%. The germline V and J ends were trimmed by 0 bases and 7 bases, with 13 bases remaining between them. The germline V gene has CDR1 MNHNS and CDR2 SASEGT. The CDR3 extends over 14 amino acids. A PCR-confirmed or clinician-diagnosed COVID-19 case had contacted exposed participants within 2 weeks of entry. The specimen was PBMCs or T cells enriched from blood (not recorded which). The origin of this receptor is a woman aged 30 to 39 who had been exposed to COVID-19. The chain couples TRBV6-1 to TRBJ2-7; tentative D call: TRBD2 (6 bases). The CDR3 DNA reads as TGTGCCAGCAGTGAAGCGCGGGATTTTGGAGAGCAGTACTTC. Translated, it gives CASSEARDFGEQYF.